The T cell receptor (beta chain) described here comes from a study of blood T cells in healthy people across ages. Study-wide results and limits: It was held that diversity estimates obtained from one million T cells represented underestimates. The recorded TCR beta diversity per million T cells decreased in a roughly linear manner with age.

A sample-barcoded 5' primer and a J-beta primer mix were used in a second PCR of roughly 7 to 11 cycles. All cDNA molecules were each tagged by a template-switch adaptor with 12 random nucleotides. TCRdb used MiXCR to reprocess the 5' RACE reads, holding one entry per CDR3 protein. The sample includes more than 1 million distinct CDR3 sequences, around 43% seen only once; the top ten take approximately 19%. Germline CDR1 reads MNHNS; CDR2 reads SASEGT. The CDR3 has 18 residues. V shed 3 bases and J 2 bases; nucleotides not matched to a gene: 14. Note on this clonotype: Its antigen remains unknown.

This chain uses TRBV6-1 with TRBJ2-3; 7 bases line up with TRBD2. The clonotype comes from a woman aged 55 to 70 in good health. What was sequenced was blood. This CDR3 reads CASSDQAAGTSHTDTQYF. Written as DNA, the CDR3 is TGTGCCAGCAGTGATCAGGCAGCGGGAACCTCTCACACAGATACGCAGTATTTT.